This T cell receptor beta chain is from a study of CD8 T cells in ankylosing spondylitis. Study findings and constraints: Characteristic of ankylosing spondylitis blood, it appeared, was a TCR beta motif comprising about 8 highly homologous variants.

CDR3 length equals 14 residues. J was trimmed by 4 bases and V by 4 bases; bases with no gene match: 8. Germline lookup yields CDR1 SGHRS and CDR2 YFSETQ. This clonotype came up a few times. Antigen: not known. 5'-RACE, quantitative and with molecular barcodes, yielded the TCR beta libraries. TCRdb recomputed calls from the 5' RACE reads with MiXCR, one row per CDR3 protein. The sample contains roughly 670,000 distinct CDR3 sequences, 15% to 20% of which appear only once. The sequenced material came from blood, either unsorted or a sorted T cell fraction (not recorded which). This chain connects TRBV5-1 to TRBJ2-7, with 7 bases fitting TRBD1. The TCR was taken from a male donor with ankylosing spondylitis. The CDR3 DNA is TGCGCCAGCAGCACGGACAGGTTGTCTTACGAGCAGTACTTC. It is translated as CASSTDRLSYEQYF. Together with reference TRBV5-1 and TRBJ2-7, the CDR3 gives the full variable domain: KAGVTQTPRYLIKTRGQQVTLSCSPISGHRSVSWYQQTPGQGLQFLFEYFSETQRNKGNFPGRFSGRQFSNSRSEMNVSTLELGDSALYLCASSTDRLSYEQYFGPGTRLTVT.